This TCR beta chain was documented in a study of shared clonotypes between healthy human individuals. V lost 5 bases, J lost 0 bases, and 11 bases lay in between. Germline CDR1 and CDR2: SGHTA and FQGTGA. The CDR3 totals 15 residues. At a deep level, the assay was run. The replicate PCRs on unsorted PBMC were given about 300 ng DNA, which is approximately 30,000 T cell genomes. Per the study methods: There were no quality scores in the junction-only immunoSEQ sequences, so filtering differed. The table came from immunoSEQ multiplex PCR; TCRdb's copy has only in-frame clones and leaves some out. V and J calls and clone size follow that table, whereas D and trimming were derived from the DNA. The sample shows about 490,000 clones, around 80% of them seen only once. Roughly 90 million PBMCs served as the genomic DNA source for unsorted samples.

Specimen: PBMCs. The rearrangement joins TRBV7-3 to TRBJ2-1; D may match TRBD1 or TRBD2 (5 bases each). The receptor's source is a woman aged 40 to 55 in good health. Some clones in this sample may be carry-over from other donors' samples. This CDR3 is CASSTSGSSYNEQFF. The DNA for the CDR3 is TGTGCCAGCAGCACCTCAGGGAGCTCCTACAATGAGCAGTTCTTC.